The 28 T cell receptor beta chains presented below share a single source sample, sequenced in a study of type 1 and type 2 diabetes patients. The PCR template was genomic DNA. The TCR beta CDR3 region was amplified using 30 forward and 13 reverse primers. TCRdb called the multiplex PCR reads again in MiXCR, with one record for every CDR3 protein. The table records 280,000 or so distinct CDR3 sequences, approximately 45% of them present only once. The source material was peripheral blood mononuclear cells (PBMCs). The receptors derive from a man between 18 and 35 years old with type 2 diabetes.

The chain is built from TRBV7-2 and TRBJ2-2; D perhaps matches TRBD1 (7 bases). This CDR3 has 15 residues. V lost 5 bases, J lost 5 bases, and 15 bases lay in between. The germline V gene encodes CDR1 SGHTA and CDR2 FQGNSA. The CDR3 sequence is CASSTGQAGTGELFF. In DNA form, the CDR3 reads TGTGCCAGCAGCACCGGACAGGCGGGGACCGGGGAGCTGTTTTTT.

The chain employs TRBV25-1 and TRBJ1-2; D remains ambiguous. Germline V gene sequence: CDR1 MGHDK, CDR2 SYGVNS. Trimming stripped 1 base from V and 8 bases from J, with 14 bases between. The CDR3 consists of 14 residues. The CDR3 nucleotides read TGTGCCAGCAGTGAATGGGAGTCCGAGGGCGGCTACACCTTC. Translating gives CASSEWESEGGYTF.

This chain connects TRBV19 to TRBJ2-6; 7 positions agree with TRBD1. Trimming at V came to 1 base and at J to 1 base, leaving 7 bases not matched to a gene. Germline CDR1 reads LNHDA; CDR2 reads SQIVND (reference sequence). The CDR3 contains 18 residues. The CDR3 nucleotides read TGTGCCAGTAGTATAGGGTCAGGGGGAAATTCTGGGGCCAACGTCCTGACTTTC. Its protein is CASSIGSGGNSGANVLTF.

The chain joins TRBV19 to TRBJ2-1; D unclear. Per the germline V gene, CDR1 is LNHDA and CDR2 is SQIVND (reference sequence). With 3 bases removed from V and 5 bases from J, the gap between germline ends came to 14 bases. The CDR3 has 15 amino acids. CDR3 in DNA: TGTGCCAGTAGTATTATTACAGCGAGAAACAATGAGCAGTTCTTC. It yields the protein CASSIITARNNEQFF.

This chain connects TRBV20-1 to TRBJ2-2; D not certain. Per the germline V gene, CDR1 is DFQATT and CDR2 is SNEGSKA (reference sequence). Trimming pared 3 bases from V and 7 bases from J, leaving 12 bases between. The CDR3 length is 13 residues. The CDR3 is CSASFSRRGELFF. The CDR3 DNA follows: TGCAGTGCTAGCTTCAGCCGGCGCGGGGAGCTGTTTTTT.

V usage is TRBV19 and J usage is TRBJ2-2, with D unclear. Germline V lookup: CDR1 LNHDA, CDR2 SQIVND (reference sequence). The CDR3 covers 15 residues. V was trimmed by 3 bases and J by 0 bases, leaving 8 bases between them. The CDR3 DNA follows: TGTGCCAGTAGTATTATCTCCGCGAACACCGGGGAGCTGTTTTTT. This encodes CASSIISANTGELFF.

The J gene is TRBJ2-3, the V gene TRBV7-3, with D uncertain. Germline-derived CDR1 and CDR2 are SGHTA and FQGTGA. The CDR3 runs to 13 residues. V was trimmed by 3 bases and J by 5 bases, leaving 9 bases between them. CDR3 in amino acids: CASSFWGLDTQYF. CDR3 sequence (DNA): TGTGCCAGCAGCTTCTGGGGTCTAGATACGCAGTATTTT.

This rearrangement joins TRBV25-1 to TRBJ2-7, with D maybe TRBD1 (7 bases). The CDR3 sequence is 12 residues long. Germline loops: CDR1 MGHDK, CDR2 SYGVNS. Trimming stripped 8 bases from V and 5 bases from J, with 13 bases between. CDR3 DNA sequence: TGTGCCAGCGGCGGGACAGTGGACGAGCAGTACTTC. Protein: CASGGTVDEQYF.

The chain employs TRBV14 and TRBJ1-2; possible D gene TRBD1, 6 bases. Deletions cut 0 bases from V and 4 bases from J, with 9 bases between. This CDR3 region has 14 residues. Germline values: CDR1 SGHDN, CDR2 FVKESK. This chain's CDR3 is CASSQDNRAYGYTF. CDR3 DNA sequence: TGTGCCAGCAGCCAAGATAACAGGGCCTATGGCTACACCTTC.

The CDR3 DNA follows: TGTGCCACCAGAGGGCGGGGGCTTAATTCCTACAATGAGCAGTTCTTC. Its translation is CATRGRGLNSYNEQFF. The chain uses TRBV24-1 and TRBJ2-1; D possibly corresponds to TRBD2 (7 bases). Germline lookup yields CDR1 KGHDR and CDR2 SFDVKD. The V and J ends lost 7 bases and 1 base respectively, with 16 bases between them. The CDR3 totals 16 residues.

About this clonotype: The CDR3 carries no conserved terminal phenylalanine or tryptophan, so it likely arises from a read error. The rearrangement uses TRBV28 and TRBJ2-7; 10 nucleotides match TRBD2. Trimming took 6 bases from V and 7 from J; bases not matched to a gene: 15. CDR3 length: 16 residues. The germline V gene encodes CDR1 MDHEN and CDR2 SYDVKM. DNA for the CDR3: TGTGCCAGCAGGTTGGGCCAAAGCGGGAGGGCGCGAGAGCAGTACTCC. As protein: CASRLGQSGRAREQYS.

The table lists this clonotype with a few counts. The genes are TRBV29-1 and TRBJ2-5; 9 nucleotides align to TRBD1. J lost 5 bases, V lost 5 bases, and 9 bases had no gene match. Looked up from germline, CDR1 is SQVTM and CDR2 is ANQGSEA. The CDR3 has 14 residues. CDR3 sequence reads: CSVPGQGIWETQYF. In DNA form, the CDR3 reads TGCAGCGTTCCGGGACAGGGTATTTGGGAGACCCAGTACTTC.

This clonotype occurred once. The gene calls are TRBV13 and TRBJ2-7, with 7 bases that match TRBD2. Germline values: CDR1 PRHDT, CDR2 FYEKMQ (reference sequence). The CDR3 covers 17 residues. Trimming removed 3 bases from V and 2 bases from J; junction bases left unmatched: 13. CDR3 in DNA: TGTGCCAGCAGCTTTTTTAAGGGACTACCCAAAACCTACGAGCAGTACTTC. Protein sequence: CASSFFKGLPKTYEQYF.

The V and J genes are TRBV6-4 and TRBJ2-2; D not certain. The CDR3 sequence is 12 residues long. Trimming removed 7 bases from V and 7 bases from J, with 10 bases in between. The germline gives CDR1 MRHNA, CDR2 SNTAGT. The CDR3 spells CASTPANGELFF. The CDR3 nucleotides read TGTGCCAGCACCCCGGCGAACGGGGAGCTGTTTTTT.

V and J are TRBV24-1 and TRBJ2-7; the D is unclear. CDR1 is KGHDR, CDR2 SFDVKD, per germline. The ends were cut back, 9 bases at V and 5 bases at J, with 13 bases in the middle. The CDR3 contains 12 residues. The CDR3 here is CATLSPKDEQYF. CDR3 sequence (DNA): TGTGCCACCCTGAGCCCTAAGGACGAGCAGTACTTC.

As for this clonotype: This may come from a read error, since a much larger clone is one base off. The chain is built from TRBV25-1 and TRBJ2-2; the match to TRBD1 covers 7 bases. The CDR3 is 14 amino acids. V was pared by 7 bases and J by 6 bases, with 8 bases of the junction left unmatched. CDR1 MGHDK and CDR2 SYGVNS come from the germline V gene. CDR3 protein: CASNVGQVSGELFF. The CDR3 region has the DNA TGTGCCAGCAATGTTGGACAGGTATCCGGGGAGCTGTTTTTT.

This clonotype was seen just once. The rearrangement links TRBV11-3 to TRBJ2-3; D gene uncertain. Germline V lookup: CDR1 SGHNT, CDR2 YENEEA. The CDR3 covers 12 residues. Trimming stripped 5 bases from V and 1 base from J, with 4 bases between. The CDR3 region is CASSKGTDTQYF. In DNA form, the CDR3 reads TGTGCCAGCAGCAAAGGCACAGATACGCAGTATTTT.

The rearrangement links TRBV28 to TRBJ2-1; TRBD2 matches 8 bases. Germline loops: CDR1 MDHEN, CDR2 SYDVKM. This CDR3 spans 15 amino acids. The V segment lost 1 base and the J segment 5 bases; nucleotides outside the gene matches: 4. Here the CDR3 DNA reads TGTGCCAGCAGTTTATTGGCGGGAGGTAACAATGAGCAGTTCTTC. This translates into CASSLLAGGNNEQFF. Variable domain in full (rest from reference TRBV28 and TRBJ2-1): DVKVTQSSRYLVKRTGEKVFLECVQDMDHENMFWYRQDPGLGLRLIYFSYDVKMKEKGDIPEGYSVSREKKERFSLILESASTNQTSMYLCASSLLAGGNNEQFFGPGTRLTVL.

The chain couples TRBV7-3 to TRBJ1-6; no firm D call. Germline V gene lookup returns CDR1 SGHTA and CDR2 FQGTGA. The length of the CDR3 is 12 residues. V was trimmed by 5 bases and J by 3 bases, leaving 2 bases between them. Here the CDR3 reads CASSRYNSPLHF. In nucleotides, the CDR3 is TGTGCCAGCAGCCGCTATAATTCACCCCTCCACTTT.

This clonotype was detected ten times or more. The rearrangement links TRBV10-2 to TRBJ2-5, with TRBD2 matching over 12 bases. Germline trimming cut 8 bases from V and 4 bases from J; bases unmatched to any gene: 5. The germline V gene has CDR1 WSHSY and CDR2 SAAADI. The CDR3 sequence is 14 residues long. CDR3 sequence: CASQTSGSRETQYF. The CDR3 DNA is TGCGCCAGCCAGACTAGCGGGAGTCGAGAGACCCAGTACTTC.

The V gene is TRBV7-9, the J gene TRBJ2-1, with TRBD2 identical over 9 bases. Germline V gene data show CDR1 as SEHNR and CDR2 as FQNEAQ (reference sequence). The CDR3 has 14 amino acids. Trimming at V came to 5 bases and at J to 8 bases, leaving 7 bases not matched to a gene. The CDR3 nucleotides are TGTGCCAGCAGCAAAGGGGGACTAGCATATGAGCAGTTCTTC. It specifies CASSKGGLAYEQFF. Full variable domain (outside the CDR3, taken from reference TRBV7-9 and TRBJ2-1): DTGVSQNPRHKITKRGQNVTFRCDPISEHNRLYWYRQTLGQGPEFLTYFQNEAQLEKSRLLSDRFSAERPKGSFSTLEIQRTEQGDSAMYLCASSKGGLAYEQFFGPGTRLTVL.

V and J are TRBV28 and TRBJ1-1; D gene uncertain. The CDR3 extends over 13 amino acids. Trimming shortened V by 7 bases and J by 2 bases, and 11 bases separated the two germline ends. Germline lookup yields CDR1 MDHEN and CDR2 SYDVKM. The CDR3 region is CASTEMGNTEAFF. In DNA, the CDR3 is TGTGCCAGCACAGAGATGGGAAACACTGAAGCTTTCTTT.

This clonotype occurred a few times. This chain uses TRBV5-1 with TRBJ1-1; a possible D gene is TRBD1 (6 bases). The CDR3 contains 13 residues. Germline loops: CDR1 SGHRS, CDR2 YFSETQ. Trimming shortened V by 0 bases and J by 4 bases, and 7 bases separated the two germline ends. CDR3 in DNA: TGCGCCAGCAGCTTGGAGGGGGGCACTGAAGCTTTCTTT. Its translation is CASSLEGGTEAFF.

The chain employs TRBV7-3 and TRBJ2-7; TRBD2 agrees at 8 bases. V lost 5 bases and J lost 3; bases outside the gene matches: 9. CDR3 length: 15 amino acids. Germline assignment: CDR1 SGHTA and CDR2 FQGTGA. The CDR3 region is CASSLSNRGGYEQYF. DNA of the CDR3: TGTGCCAGCAGCCTCTCGAATCGGGGGGGCTACGAGCAGTACTTC.

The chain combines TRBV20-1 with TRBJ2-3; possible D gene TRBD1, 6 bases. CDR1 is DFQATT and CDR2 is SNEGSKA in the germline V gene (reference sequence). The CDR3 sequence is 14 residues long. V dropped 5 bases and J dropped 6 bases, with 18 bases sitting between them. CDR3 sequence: CSAPTGIIADTQYF. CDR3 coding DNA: TGCAGTGCTCCTACAGGGATAATAGCCGATACGCAGTATTTT.

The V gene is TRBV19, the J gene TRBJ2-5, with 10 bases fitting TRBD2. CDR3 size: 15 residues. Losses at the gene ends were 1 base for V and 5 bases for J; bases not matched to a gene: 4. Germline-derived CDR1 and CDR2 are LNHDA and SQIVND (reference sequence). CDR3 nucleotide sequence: TGTGCCAGTAGTATAGGACTAGCGGGTTGGGAGACCCAGTACTTC. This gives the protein CASSIGLAGWETQYF.

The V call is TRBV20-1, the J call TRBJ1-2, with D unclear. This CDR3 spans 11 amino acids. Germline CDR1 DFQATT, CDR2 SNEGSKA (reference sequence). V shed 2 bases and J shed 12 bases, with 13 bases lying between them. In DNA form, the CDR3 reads TGCAGTGCTAGATTCTCGGGCCGCCACACCTTC. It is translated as CSARFSGRHTF.

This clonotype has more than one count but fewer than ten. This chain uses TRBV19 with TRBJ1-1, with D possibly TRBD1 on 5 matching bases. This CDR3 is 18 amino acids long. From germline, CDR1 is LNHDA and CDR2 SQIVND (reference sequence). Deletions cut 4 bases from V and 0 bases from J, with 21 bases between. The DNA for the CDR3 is TGTGCCAGTAGTAAAGGGGATTCTAGGGGCTACATGAACACTGAAGCTTTCTTT. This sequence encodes CASSKGDSRGYMNTEAFF.